Listed below are T cell receptor beta chains from one sample, sequenced in a study of shared clonotypes between healthy human individuals. Profiling relied on immunoSEQ multiplex PCR, and the TCRdb table lists in-frame clones only, not all of them. In the table there are over 2,000,000 clones, around 93% of which are singletons. The sequenced sample consisted of naive CD8+ T cells from PBMCs. Every receptor here comes from a man in his late teens or twenties in good health. Some clones in this sample may be carry-over from other donors' samples. Each CDR3 is given with its conserved first and last residue. D genes are given only for firm matches. Clone sizes are given selectively: once, few, many, or a class where the clone is expanded.

V	size	J	length	D	CDR3	DNA
TRBV4-1	NA	TRBJ2-1	13	NA	CASSQAGWYEQFF	TGCGCCAGCAGCCAGGCAGGGTGGTATGAGCAGTTCTTC
TRBV30	NA	TRBJ2-7	15	TRBD2	CAWTPLAGGPYEQYF	TGTGCCTGGACTCCCCTAGCGGGAGGGCCCTACGAGCAGTACTTC
TRBV7-9	NA	TRBJ2-4	14	NA	CASSRRDSGHIQYF	TGTGCCAGCAGCCGCCGGGATTCGGGTCACATTCAGTACTTC
TRBV19	NA	TRBJ1-4	12	NA	CASRVGFEKLFF	TGTGCCAGTAGAGTCGGTTTTGAAAAACTGTTTTTT
TRBV19	NA	TRBJ1-5	12	NA	CASSLYGEPQHF	TGTGCCAGTAGTCTCTACGGGGAGCCCCAGCATTTT
TRBV11-2	NA	TRBJ1-1	15	TRBD1	CASRVQGAMNTEAFF	TGTGCCAGCAGAGTACAGGGGGCCATGAACACTGAAGCTTTCTTT
TRBV7-8	NA	TRBJ1-1	18	TRBD1	CAAQGLDRALVRNTEAFF	TGTGCCGCTCAAGGTCTTGACAGGGCTTTGGTGAGGAACACTGAAGCTTTCTTT
TRBV28	once	TRBJ2-1	19	TRBD2	CASSLSYPRLAGADNEQFF	TGTGCCAGCAGTTTAAGCTATCCCCGACTAGCGGGAGCCGACAATGAGCAGTTCTTC
TRBV27	NA	TRBJ2-5	14	TRBD2	CASSLRGRGETQYF	TGTGCCAGCAGTTTACGCGGGAGAGGAGAGACCCAGTACTTC
TRBV28	once	TRBJ2-1	17	NA	CASSSEGTEFPFNEQFF	TGTGCCAGCAGCTCTGAGGGGACCGAGTTCCCTTTCAATGAGCAGTTCTTC
TRBV7-9	NA	TRBJ2-5	17	TRBD1	CASSSRGSQGVEETQYF	TGTGCCAGCAGCTCTCGCGGATCCCAGGGGGTTGAGGAGACCCAGTACTTC
TRBV6-5	NA	TRBJ2-7	15	TRBD2	CASTSTGTSGYEQYF	TGTGCCAGCACCAGCACGGGGACTAGCGGCTACGAGCAGTACTTC
TRBV5-8	NA	TRBJ2-5	14	NA	CASSFLGEQETQYF	TGTGCCAGCAGCTTCCTCGGGGAGCAAGAGACCCAGTACTTC
TRBV5-6	NA	TRBJ1-2	14	TRBD1	CASSLGQGKMGYTF	TGTGCCAGCAGCTTGGGACAGGGGAAGATGGGCTACACCTTC
TRBV5-4	NA	TRBJ2-5	14	TRBD1	CASSPGTGRETQYF	TGTGCCAGCAGCCCCGGGACAGGGAGGGAGACCCAGTACTTC
TRBV6-5	NA	TRBJ2-7	14	TRBD1	CASSPGTVSYEQYF	TGTGCCAGCAGCCCCGGGACAGTTTCCTACGAGCAGTACTTC
TRBV19	NA	TRBJ2-3	14	NA	CASRDGERPDTQYF	TGTGCCAGTAGGGACGGAGAGCGGCCCGATACGCAGTATTTT
TRBV7-8	NA	TRBJ2-5	15	TRBD1	CASSRYRGQGETQYF	TGTGCCAGCAGCCGCTACAGGGGGCAGGGAGAGACCCAGTACTTC
TRBV27	few	TRBJ1-5	12	NA	CASRHGGQPQHF	TGTGCCAGCAGACACGGTGGCCAGCCCCAGCATTTT
TRBV5-4	NA	TRBJ2-1	16	TRBD1	CASSRTGQGFPNEQFF	TGTGCCAGCAGCAGAACGGGACAGGGTTTTCCTAATGAGCAGTTCTTC
TRBV6-1	NA	TRBJ2-4	14	NA	CASRDSSAKNIQYF	TGTGCCAGCAGGGACAGTTCAGCCAAAAACATTCAGTACTTC
TRBV7-2	NA	TRBJ1-3	15	NA	CASSLAGTSGNTIYF	TGTGCCAGCAGCTTAGCTGGGACATCCGGAAACACCATATATTTT
TRBV7-9	NA	TRBJ1-4	13	NA	CASSLGYNEKLFF	TGTGCCAGCAGCTTAGGGTATAATGAAAAACTGTTTTTT
TRBV27	NA	TRBJ1-1	15	TRBD1	CASRSTGQGNTEAFF	TGTGCCAGCAGATCGACAGGGCAGGGGAACACTGAAGCTTTCTTT
TRBV4-1	NA	TRBJ2-7	13	NA	CASSQEYGGEQYF	TGCGCCAGCAGCCAAGAGTACGGGGGCGAGCAGTACTTC
TRBV2	NA	TRBJ2-5	16	NA	CASSEGARTVEETQYF	TGTGCCAGCAGTGAAGGTGCGAGGACTGTGGAAGAGACCCAGTACTTC
TRBV4-1	NA	TRBJ2-1	18	TRBD2	CASSQDAAGGNHYNEQFF	TGCGCCAGCAGCCAAGATGCGGCGGGAGGGAACCACTACAATGAGCAGTTCTTC
TRBV30	few	TRBJ1-1	13	NA	CAWSVPGNTEAFF	TGTGCCTGGAGTGTCCCCGGGAACACTGAAGCTTTCTTT
TRBV30	NA	TRBJ2-7	15	TRBD2	CAWSAASGMVYEQYF	TGTGCCTGGAGTGCGGCTAGCGGGATGGTCTACGAGCAGTACTTC
TRBV27	NA	TRBJ2-7	16	TRBD2	CASTLRGGLAGEEQYF	TGTGCCAGCACTCTAAGGGGTGGACTAGCGGGAGAAGAGCAGTACTTC
TRBV7-2	NA	TRBJ1-2	14	NA	CASNKARTNYGYTF	TGTGCCAGCAACAAGGCCAGGACTAACTATGGCTACACCTTC
TRBV19	NA	TRBJ1-1	15	NA	CASSTVMSGGTEAFF	TGTGCCAGTAGTACCGTAATGTCCGGGGGCACTGAAGCTTTCTTT
TRBV7-9	NA	TRBJ2-7	12	NA	CASSRDIYEQYF	TGTGCCAGCAGCCGCGACATCTACGAGCAGTACTTC
TRBV7-9	NA	TRBJ2-7	16	TRBD2	CASSSPSGGSLREQYF	TGTGCCAGCAGCTCCCCGTCGGGGGGAAGTTTGAGAGAGCAGTACTTC
TRBV28	NA	TRBJ2-2	15	NA	CASSYGGVSGGELFF	TGTGCCAGCAGCTATGGCGGGGTGAGCGGCGGGGAGCTGTTTTTT
TRBV27	NA	TRBJ2-7	15	TRBD1	CASSTRDRVSYEQYF	TGTGCCAGCAGTACCCGGGACAGGGTTTCCTACGAGCAGTACTTC
TRBV2	NA	TRBJ2-5	15	NA	CASRVGTADQETQYF	TGTGCCAGCAGAGTAGGGACGGCGGACCAAGAGACCCAGTACTTC
TRBV27	NA	TRBJ2-3	15	TRBD1	CASSPTGEGTDTQYF	TGTGCCAGCAGTCCGACAGGGGAAGGCACAGATACGCAGTATTTT
TRBV6-1	NA	TRBJ2-3	13	NA	CASSRPPFRTQYF	TGTGCCAGCAGCCGCCCGCCCTTCCGTACGCAGTATTTT
TRBV4-3	NA	TRBJ1-2	19	NA	CASSRNTLIRAPVESGYTF	TGCGCCAGCAGCCGTAATACATTGATCCGGGCGCCTGTGGAGAGTGGCTACACCTTC
TRBV5-8	once	TRBJ1-1	12	NA	CASSFKSTEAFF	TGTGCCAGCAGCTTCAAGAGTACTGAAGCTTTCTTT